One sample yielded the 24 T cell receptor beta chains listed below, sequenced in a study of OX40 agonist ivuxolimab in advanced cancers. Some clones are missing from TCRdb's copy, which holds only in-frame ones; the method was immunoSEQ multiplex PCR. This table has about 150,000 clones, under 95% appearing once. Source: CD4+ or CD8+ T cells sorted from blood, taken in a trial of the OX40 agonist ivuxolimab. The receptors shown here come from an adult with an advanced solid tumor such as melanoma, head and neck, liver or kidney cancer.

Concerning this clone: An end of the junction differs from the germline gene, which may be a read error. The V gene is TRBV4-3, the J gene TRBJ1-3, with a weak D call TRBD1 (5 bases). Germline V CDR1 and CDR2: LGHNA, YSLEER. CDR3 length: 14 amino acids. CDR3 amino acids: CASSQGGIGTTLNF. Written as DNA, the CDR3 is TGCGCCAGCAGCCAAGGAGGAATCGGGACCACGCTAAATTTT.

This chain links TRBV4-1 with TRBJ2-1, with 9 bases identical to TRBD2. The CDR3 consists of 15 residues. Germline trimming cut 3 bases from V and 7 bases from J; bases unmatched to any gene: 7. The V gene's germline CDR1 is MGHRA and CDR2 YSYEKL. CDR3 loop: CASSHGLAGRNEQFF. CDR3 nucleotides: TGCGCCAGCAGCCATGGCCTAGCGGGAAGGAATGAGCAGTTCTTC.

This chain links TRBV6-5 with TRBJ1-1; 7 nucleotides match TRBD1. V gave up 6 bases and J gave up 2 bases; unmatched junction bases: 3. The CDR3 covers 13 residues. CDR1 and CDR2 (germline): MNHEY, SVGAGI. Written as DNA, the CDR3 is TGTGCCAGCAGGACAGGGCTCAACACTGAAGCTTTCTTT. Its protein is CASRTGLNTEAFF.

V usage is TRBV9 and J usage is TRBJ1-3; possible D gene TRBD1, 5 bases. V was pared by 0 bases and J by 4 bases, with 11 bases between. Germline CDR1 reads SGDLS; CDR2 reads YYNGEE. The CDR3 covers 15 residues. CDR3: CASSVESGWGNTIYF. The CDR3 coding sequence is TGTGCCAGCAGCGTAGAATCAGGGTGGGGAAACACCATATATTTT.

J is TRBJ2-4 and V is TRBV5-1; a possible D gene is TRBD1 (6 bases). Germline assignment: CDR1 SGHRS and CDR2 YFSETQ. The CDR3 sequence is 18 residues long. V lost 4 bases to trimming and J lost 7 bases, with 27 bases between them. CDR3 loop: CASSHDPPGAGGKNIQYF. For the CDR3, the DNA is TGCGCCAGCAGCCACGATCCACCAGGGGCTGGGGGTAAGAACATTCAGTACTTC.

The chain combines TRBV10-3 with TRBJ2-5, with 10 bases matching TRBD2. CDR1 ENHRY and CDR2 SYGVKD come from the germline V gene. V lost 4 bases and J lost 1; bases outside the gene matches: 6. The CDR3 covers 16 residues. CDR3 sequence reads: CAISGALAGVQETQYF. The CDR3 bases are TGTGCCATCAGTGGCGCCCTAGCGGGAGTCCAAGAGACCCAGTACTTC.

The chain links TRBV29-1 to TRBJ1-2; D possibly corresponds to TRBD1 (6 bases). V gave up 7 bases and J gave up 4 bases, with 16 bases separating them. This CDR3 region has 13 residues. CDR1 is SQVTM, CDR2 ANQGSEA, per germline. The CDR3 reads CSAAPRGGYGYTF. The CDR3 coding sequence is TGCAGCGCTGCCCCCAGGGGCGGCTATGGCTACACCTTC.

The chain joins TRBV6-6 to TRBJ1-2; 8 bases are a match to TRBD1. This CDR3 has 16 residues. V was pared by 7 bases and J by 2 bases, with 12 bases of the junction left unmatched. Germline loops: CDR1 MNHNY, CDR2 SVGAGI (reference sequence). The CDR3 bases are TGTGCCAGCAACATACCTTGGACAGGGCGCAACTATGGCTACACCTTC. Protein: CASNIPWTGRNYGYTF.

The CDR3 protein is CASTTGHRTNEKLFF. The CDR3 DNA reads as TGTGCCAGCACTACGGGACACAGGACTAATGAAAAACTGTTTTTT. The rearrangement uses TRBV6-1 and TRBJ1-4; a weak D match, TRBD1 (6 bases). From germline, CDR1 is MNHNS and CDR2 SASEGT. The V gene lost 7 bases and the J gene lost 2 bases, with 14 bases spanning the gap. The CDR3 has 15 residues.

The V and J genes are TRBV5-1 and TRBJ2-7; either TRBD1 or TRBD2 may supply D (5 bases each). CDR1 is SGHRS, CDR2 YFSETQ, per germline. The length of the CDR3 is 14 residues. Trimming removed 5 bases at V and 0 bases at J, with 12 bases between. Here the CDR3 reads CASRRDPSSYEQYF. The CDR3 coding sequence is TGCGCCAGCAGACGGGACCCGAGCTCCTACGAGCAGTACTTC. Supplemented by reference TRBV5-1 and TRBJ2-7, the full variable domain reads KAGVTQTPRYLIKTRGQQVTLSCSPISGHRSVSWYQQTPGQGLQFLFEYFSETQRNKGNFPGRFSGRQFSNSRSEMNVSTLELGDSALYLCASRRDPSSYEQYFGPGTRLTVT.

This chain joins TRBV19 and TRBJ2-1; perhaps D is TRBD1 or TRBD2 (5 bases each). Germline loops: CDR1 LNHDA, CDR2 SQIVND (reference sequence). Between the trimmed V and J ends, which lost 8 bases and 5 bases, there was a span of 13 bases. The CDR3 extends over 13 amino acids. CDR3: CASRLVGDNEQFF. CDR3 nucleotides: TGTGCCAGTCGCTTGGTGGGGGACAATGAGCAGTTCTTC.

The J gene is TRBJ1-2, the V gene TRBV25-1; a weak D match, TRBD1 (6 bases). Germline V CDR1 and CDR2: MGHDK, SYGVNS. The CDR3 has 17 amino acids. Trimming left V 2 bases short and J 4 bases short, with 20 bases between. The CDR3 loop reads CASSEPSGTPVGYGYTF. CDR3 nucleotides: TGTGCCAGCAGTGAACCCTCGGGGACACCGGTGGGCTATGGCTACACCTTC.

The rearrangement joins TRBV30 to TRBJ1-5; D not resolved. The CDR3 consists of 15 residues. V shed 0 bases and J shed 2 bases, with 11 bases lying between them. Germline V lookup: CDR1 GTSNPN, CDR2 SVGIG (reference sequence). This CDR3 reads CAWSVHGMGNQPQHF. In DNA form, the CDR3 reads TGTGCCTGGAGTGTACATGGAATGGGCAATCAGCCCCAGCATTTT.

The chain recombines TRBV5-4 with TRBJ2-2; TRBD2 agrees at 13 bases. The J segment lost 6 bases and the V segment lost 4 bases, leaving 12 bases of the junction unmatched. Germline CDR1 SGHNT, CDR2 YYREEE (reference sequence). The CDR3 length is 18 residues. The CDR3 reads CASSRGTSGMTSPGELFF. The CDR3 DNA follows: TGTGCCAGCAGCCGCGGGACTAGCGGGATGACTAGCCCCGGGGAGCTGTTTTTT.

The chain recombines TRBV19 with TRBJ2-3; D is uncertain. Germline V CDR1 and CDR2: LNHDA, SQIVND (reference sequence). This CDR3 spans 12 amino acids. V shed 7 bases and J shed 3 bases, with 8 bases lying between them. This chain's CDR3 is CASMSYTDTQYF. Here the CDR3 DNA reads TGTGCCAGTATGTCTTATACAGATACGCAGTATTTT.

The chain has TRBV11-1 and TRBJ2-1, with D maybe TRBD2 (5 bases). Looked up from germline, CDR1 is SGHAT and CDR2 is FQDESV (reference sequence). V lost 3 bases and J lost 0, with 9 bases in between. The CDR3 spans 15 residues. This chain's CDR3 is CASSLAGFSYNEQFF. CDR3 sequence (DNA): TGTGCCAGCAGCTTGGCGGGTTTCTCCTACAATGAGCAGTTCTTC.

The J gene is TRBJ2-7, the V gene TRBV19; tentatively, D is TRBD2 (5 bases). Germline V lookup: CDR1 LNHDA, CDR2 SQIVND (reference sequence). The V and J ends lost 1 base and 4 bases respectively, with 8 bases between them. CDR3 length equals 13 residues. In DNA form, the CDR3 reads TGTGCCAGTAGTATAGTAGAGGGATACGAGCAGTACTTC. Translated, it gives CASSIVEGYEQYF.

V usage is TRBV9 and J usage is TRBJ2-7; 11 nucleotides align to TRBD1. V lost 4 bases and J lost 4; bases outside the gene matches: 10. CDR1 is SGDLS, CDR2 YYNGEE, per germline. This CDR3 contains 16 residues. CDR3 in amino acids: CASSSKVGTGGYEQYF. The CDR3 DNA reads TGTGCCAGCAGCTCAAAGGTGGGGACAGGGGGGTACGAGCAGTACTTC.

CDR3 amino acids: CASTQYRTGAGNEQFF. The CDR3 DNA sequence: TGTGCCAGCACCCAGTATCGGACAGGGGCGGGGAATGAGCAGTTCTTC. J is TRBJ2-1 and V is TRBV5-4; 9 bases line up with TRBD1. CDR3 length: 16 amino acids. CDR1 is SGHNT, CDR2 YYREEE, per germline (reference sequence). V was clipped by 6 bases and J by 7 bases; unmatched bases: 14.

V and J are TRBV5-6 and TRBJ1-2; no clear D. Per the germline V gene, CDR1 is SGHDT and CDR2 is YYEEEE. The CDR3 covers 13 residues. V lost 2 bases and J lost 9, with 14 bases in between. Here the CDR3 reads CASSLWEVRSYTF. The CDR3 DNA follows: TGTGCCAGCAGCTTATGGGAGGTGAGGAGCTACACCTTC.

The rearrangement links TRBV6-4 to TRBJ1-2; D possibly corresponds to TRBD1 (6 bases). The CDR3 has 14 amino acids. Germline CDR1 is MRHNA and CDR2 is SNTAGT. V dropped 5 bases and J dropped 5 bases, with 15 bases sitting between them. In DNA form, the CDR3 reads TGTGCCAGCAGTCGTACAGGGATCGGTTATGGCTACACCTTC. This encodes CASSRTGIGYGYTF.

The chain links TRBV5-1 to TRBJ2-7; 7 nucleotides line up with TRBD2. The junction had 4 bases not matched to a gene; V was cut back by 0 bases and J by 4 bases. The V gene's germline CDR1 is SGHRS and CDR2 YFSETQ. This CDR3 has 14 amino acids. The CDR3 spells CASSLGASGYEQYF. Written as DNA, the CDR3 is TGCGCCAGCAGCTTGGGTGCTAGCGGATACGAGCAGTACTTC.

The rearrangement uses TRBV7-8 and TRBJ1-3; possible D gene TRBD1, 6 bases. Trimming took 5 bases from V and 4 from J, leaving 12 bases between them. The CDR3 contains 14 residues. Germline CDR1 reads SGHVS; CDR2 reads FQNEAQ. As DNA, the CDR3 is TGTGCCAGCAGCCTAACAGGGTCAGGAAACACCATATATTTT. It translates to CASSLTGSGNTIYF.

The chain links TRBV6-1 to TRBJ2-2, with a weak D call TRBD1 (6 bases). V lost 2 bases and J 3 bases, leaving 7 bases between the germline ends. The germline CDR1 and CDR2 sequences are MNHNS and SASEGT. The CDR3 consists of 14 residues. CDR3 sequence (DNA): TGTGCCAGCAGTGAACAGGGGCACACCGGGGAGCTGTTTTTT. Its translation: CASSEQGHTGELFF.